A single sample gave rise to the 19 T cell receptor beta chains below, sequenced in a study of multiple sclerosis patients with progressive multifocal leukoencephalopathy. Documented time point: roughly 12 months of natalizumab therapy. Repertoires were generated with immunoSEQ multiplex PCR, while TCRdb's copy carries only in-frame clones and drops some. In the table there are about 30,000 clones, around 91% of which are singletons. Sample: PBMCs, taken from a patient treated with natalizumab. The receptors were gathered from a human donor with multiple sclerosis.

CDR3 sequence reads: CASSPLLSMQEGNQPQHF. The CDR3 DNA reads TGTGCCAGCAGCCCCTTATTGAGTATGCAGGAGGGCAATCAGCCCCAGCATTTT. The gene calls are TRBV2 and TRBJ1-5; D is ambiguous. CDR1 SNHLY and CDR2 FYNNEI come from the germline V gene. The V and J ends lost 6 bases and 2 bases respectively, with 23 bases between them. The CDR3 is made up of 18 amino acids.

J is TRBJ2-7 and V is TRBV15; D is undetermined. This CDR3 comprises 13 residues. V lost 3 bases to trimming and J lost 4 bases, with 10 bases between them. CDR1 is LNHNV and CDR2 is YYDKDF in the germline V gene (reference sequence). The CDR3 DNA follows: TGTGCCACCAGCAGCTCAATAGGATACGAGCAGTACTTC. Its protein product is CATSSSIGYEQYF.

The rearrangement joins TRBV14 to TRBJ1-2, with a weak D call TRBD1 (6 bases). Trimming left V 1 base short and J 8 bases short, with 11 bases between. From germline, CDR1 is SGHDN and CDR2 FVKESK. The CDR3 spans 13 residues. CDR3 amino acids: CASSQVNRVGYTF. Here the CDR3 DNA reads TGTGCCAGCAGCCAAGTTAACAGGGTCGGCTACACCTTC.

This chain links TRBV29-1 with TRBJ2-1; the D is unclear. Trimming took off 0 bases at V and 7 bases at J, with 16 bases between the two ends. The CDR3 is 15 residues long. In germline, CDR1 is SQVTM, CDR2 ANQGSEA. The CDR3 nucleotides read TGCAGCGTTGAAGAAGTCTCGTGGTTGCCAAATGAGCAGTTCTTC. Amino acid sequence: CSVEEVSWLPNEQFF.

The genes are TRBV10-1 and TRBJ1-5; no definite D call. Trimming took 8 bases from V and 7 from J, leaving 24 bases between them. The CDR3 covers 16 residues. The germline V gene encodes CDR1 WNHNN and CDR2 SYGVQD (reference sequence). This CDR3 reads CASYIIPRVRAQPQHF. CDR3 nucleotide sequence: TGCGCCAGCTATATCATACCCCGAGTGAGGGCGCAGCCCCAGCATTTT.

This clone was recorded once. The genes are TRBV4-2 and TRBJ2-2; TRBD2 matches 10 bases. CDR3 length equals 16 residues. The J segment lost 6 bases and the V segment lost 0 bases, leaving 4 bases of the junction unmatched. In germline, CDR1 is LGHNA, CDR2 YNFKEQ. CDR3 DNA: TGTGCCAGCAGCCAAGATCCAGCGGGGGGGGCCGGGGAGCTGTTTTTT. This translates into CASSQDPAGGAGELFF.

The chain carries TRBV30 and TRBJ1-2, with D possibly matching TRBD1 (6 bases). V gave up 2 bases and J gave up 4 bases, with 11 bases separating them. This CDR3 is 13 amino acids long. CDR1 is GTSNPN, CDR2 SVGIG, per germline (reference sequence). The CDR3 DNA reads TGTGCCTGGAGTCAACAGGGACCCTATGGCTACACCTTC. It encodes CAWSQQGPYGYTF.

The chain links TRBV4-3 to TRBJ1-2; D uncertain. The length of the CDR3 is 15 residues. The ends were cut back, 0 bases at V and 5 bases at J, with 13 bases in the middle. Germline loops: CDR1 LGHNA, CDR2 YSLEER. The CDR3 DNA follows: TGCGCCAGCAGCCAAGAACAGCCTATAACTTATGGCTACACCTTC. Amino acid sequence: CASSQEQPITYGYTF.

About this clone: Other DNA sequences of this sample code for an identical CDR3. The chain couples TRBV28 to TRBJ1-5, with TRBD1 as a possible D gene (6 bases). V shed 0 bases and J shed 9 bases, with 18 bases lying between them. Germline CDR1 is MDHEN and CDR2 is SYDVKM. The CDR3 sequence is 16 residues long. The CDR3 is CASSLWDSLGVWPQHF. The CDR3 region has the DNA TGTGCCAGCAGTTTATGGGACAGCTTAGGCGTGTGGCCCCAGCATTTT.

This sequence joins TRBV11-2 and TRBJ2-6; D is unclear. Germline V lookup: CDR1 SGHAT, CDR2 FQNNGV. V was cut by 2 bases and J by 4 bases, with 6 bases left in between. The CDR3 is 14 residues long. As DNA, the CDR3 is TGTGCCAGCAGCTTAATCGACGGGGCCAACGTCCTGACTTTC. Amino acids: CASSLIDGANVLTF.

The chain combines TRBV5-4 with TRBJ1-1; 8 positions agree with TRBD1. Trimming removed 2 bases from V and 4 bases from J; junction bases left unmatched: 7. Germline-derived CDR1 and CDR2 are SGHNT and YYREEE (reference sequence). CDR3 size: 15 residues. CDR3 sequence: CASSFPDRGGTEAFF. The CDR3 bases are TGTGCCAGCAGCTTCCCCGACAGGGGTGGCACTGAAGCTTTCTTT.

The chain uses TRBV7-9 and TRBJ2-3; D unresolved. V was cut by 6 bases and J by 5 bases, with 18 bases left in between. Per the germline V gene, CDR1 is SEHNR and CDR2 is FQNEAQ (reference sequence). The CDR3 is 15 residues long. The CDR3 nucleotides are TGTGCCAGCAGAGCTTTGGGAATTCGTAGAGATACGCAGTATTTT. It specifies CASRALGIRRDTQYF.

The chain couples TRBV5-6 to TRBJ2-1, with TRBD1 as a possible D gene (5 bases). Germline-derived CDR1 and CDR2 are SGHDT and YYEEEE. Trimming removed 2 bases at V and 10 bases at J, with 19 bases between. CDR3 length equals 15 residues. For the CDR3, the DNA is TGTGCCAGCAGCTTCGCTGACAGTTCACTGAGGGAGCAGTTCTTC. Protein sequence: CASSFADSSLREQFF.

The chain combines TRBV7-9 with TRBJ2-7, with 8 nucleotides matching TRBD2. The CDR3 contains 17 residues. Germline-derived CDR1 and CDR2 are SEHNR and FQNEAQ (reference sequence). V was clipped by 5 bases and J by 4 bases; unmatched bases: 16. As DNA, the CDR3 is TGTGCCAGCAGCCCCGCCTCCCGGGGGGGCGGATGGTACGAGCAGTACTTC. Its protein is CASSPASRGGGWYEQYF. Supplemented by reference TRBV7-9 and TRBJ2-7, the full variable domain reads DTGVSQNPRHKITKRGQNVTFRCDPISEHNRLYWYRQTLGQGPEFLTYFQNEAQLEKSRLLSDRFSAERPKGSFSTLEIQRTEQGDSAMYLCASSPASRGGGWYEQYFGPGTRLTVT.

This CDR3 is CASSLVTEHRGDCQPQHF. CDR3 nucleotides: TGTGCCAGCAGCTTGGTAACGGAACATCGAGGGGATTGTCAGCCCCAGCATTTT. The chain employs TRBV5-4 and TRBJ1-5, with D possibly TRBD1 on 5 matching bases. Germline V lookup: CDR1 SGHNT, CDR2 YYREEE (reference sequence). V gave up 0 bases and J gave up 6 bases, with 22 bases separating them. The CDR3 length is 18 residues.

This chain joins TRBV19 and TRBJ2-5; tentatively, D is TRBD2 (6 bases). Trimming left V 5 bases short and J 13 bases short, with 20 bases between. CDR3 length equals 13 residues. Germline V gene sequence: CDR1 LNHDA, CDR2 SQIVND (reference sequence). The CDR3 reads CASSLIGGDGPYF. As DNA, the CDR3 is TGTGCCAGTAGTCTTATCGGGGGAGACGGACCGTACTTC.

The chain uses TRBV2 and TRBJ1-2, with TRBD1 as a possible D gene (5 bases). The germline CDR1 and CDR2 sequences are SNHLY and FYNNEI. The CDR3 extends over 15 amino acids. V was cut by 7 bases and J by 8 bases, with 23 bases left in between. The CDR3 coding sequence is TGTGCCAGCACCCCACGGGGCCCTAACTATAGAGGCTACACCTTC. Protein sequence: CASTPRGPNYRGYTF.

The rearrangement links TRBV19 to TRBJ1-1, with a tentative D call TRBD1 (5 bases). Germline CDR1 is LNHDA and CDR2 is SQIVND (reference sequence). The CDR3 extends over 17 amino acids. With 1 base removed from V and 1 base from J, the gap between germline ends came to 16 bases. The CDR3 region is CASSIGGGDVKNTEAFF. As DNA, the CDR3 is TGTGCCAGTAGTATAGGGGGAGGGGACGTTAAGAACACTGAAGCTTTCTTT.

The V and J genes are TRBV13 and TRBJ1-1, with 8 bases aligning to TRBD1. The germline V gene has CDR1 PRHDT and CDR2 FYEKMQ (reference sequence). Trimming cost V 4 bases and J 4 bases; bases outside gene matches: 8. This CDR3 has 15 residues. The CDR3 nucleotides are TGTGCCAGCAGCTCAACCAACAGGGGGGTCACTGAAGCTTTCTTT. It codes for CASSSTNRGVTEAFF. Drawing the rest from reference TRBV13 and TRBJ1-1, the complete variable domain is AAGVIQSPRHLIKEKRETATLKCYPIPRHDTVYWYQQGPGQDPQFLISFYEKMQSDKGSIPDRFSAQQFSDYHSELNMSSLELGDSALYFCASSSTNRGVTEAFFGQGTRLTVV.